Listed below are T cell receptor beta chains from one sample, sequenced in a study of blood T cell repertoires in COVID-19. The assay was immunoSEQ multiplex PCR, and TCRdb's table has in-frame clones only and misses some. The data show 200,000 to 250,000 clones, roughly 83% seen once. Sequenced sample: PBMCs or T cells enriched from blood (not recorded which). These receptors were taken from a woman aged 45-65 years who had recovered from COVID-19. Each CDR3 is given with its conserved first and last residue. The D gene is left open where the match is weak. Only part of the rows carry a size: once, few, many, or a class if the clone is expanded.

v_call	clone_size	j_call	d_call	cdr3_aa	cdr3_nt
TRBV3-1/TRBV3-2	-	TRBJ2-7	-	CASSSTGTPPYEQYF	TGTGCCAGCAGCTCTACCGGGACACCCCCCTACGAGCAGTACTTC
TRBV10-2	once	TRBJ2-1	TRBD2	CASSVTSGRGNEQFF	TGCGCCAGCAGTGTCACTAGCGGGAGAGGGAATGAGCAGTTCTTC
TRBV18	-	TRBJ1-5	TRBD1	CASSQGQGGQPQHF	TGTGCCAGCTCACAGGGACAGGGCGGTCAGCCCCAGCATTTT
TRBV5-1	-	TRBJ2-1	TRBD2	CASSIGLAGGSGEQFF	TGCGCCAGCAGCATTGGACTAGCGGGGGGCAGCGGGGAGCAGTTCTTC
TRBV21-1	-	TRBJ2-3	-	CASSNPLATVFTDTQYF	TGTGCCAGCAGCAACCCCTTGGCCACCGTGTTCACAGATACGCAGTATTTT
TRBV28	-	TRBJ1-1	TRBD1	CASSLGQRNTEAFF	TGTGCCAGCAGTTTGGGACAGAGGAACACTGAAGCTTTCTTT
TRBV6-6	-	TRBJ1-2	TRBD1	CASSRNPGQGLAYGYTF	TGTGCCAGCAGCCGAAATCCGGGACAGGGACTCGCCTATGGCTACACCTTC
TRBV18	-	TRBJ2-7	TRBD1	CASSPPSGQGFEQYF	TGTGCCAGCTCACCACCGTCGGGACAGGGCTTCGAGCAGTACTTC
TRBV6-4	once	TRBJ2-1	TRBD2	CASSPGTSGYNEQFF	TGTGCCAGCAGTCCCGGGACTAGCGGCTACAATGAGCAGTTCTTC
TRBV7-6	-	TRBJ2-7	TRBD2	CASSPTTSGGLSYEQYF	TGTGCCAGCAGCCCAACGACTAGCGGGGGGCTCTCCTACGAGCAGTACTTC
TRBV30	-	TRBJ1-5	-	CAWSLSSYSNQPQHF	TGTGCCTGGAGTTTGTCAAGCTATAGCAATCAGCCCCAGCATTTT
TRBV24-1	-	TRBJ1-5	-	CATSDPVRNSNQPQHF	TGTGCCACCAGTGACCCCGTCAGGAATAGCAATCAGCCCCAGCATTTT
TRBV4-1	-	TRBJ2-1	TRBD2	CASSQDFGLAGDEQFF	TGCGCCAGCAGCCAAGATTTCGGACTAGCGGGCGATGAGCAGTTCTTC
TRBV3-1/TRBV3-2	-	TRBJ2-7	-	CASSRAPPYEQYF	TGTGCCAGCAGCCGCGCGCCTCCCTACGAGCAGTACTTC
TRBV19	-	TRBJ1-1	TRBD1	CASRNRDRANTEAFF	TGTGCCAGTAGGAATCGGGACAGGGCGAACACTGAAGCTTTCTTT
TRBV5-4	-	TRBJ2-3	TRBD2	CASRGDYLSDTQYF	TGTGCCAGCAGGGGGGACTATCTCTCAGATACGCAGTATTTT
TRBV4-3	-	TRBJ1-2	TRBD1	CASSQGLTGGGYGYTF	TGCGCCAGCAGCCAGGGTTTGACAGGGGGTGGCTATGGCTACACCTTC
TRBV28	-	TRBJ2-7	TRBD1	CATWTGGTYEQYF	TGTGCCACCTGGACAGGGGGAACCTACGAGCAGTACTTC
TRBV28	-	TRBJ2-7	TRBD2	CASSPRGSGRSSYEQYF	TGTGCCAGCAGCCCTCGGGGGAGCGGGAGGTCGTCCTACGAGCAGTACTTC
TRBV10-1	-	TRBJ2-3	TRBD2	CARESGSGIDTQYF	TGCGCCAGGGAAAGCGGGAGTGGTATCGATACGCAGTATTTT
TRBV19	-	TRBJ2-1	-	CASSIGRTYFF	TGTGCCAGTAGTATAGGCCGGACATACTTCTTC
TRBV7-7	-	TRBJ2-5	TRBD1	CASSNGQGPYETQYF	TGTGCTAGCAGCAACGGACAGGGTCCTTACGAGACCCAGTACTTC
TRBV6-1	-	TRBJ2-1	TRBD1	CASSDIRDSKFF	TGTGCCAGCAGTGATATCCGGGACAGTAAGTTCTTC
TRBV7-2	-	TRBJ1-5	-	CASSQRANQPQHF	TGTGCCAGCAGCCAGCGGGCCAATCAGCCCCAGCATTTT